The rows below give T cell receptor beta chains drawn from one sample of a study of CD8 T cells in ankylosing spondylitis. MiXCR was run by TCRdb on the 5' RACE reads, yielding one entry per CDR3 protein. The data contain about 240,000 distinct CDR3 sequences, roughly 10% of them singletons. The sequenced material came from blood, either unsorted or a sorted T cell fraction (not recorded which). Every receptor here comes from a male donor with ankylosing spondylitis or in good health (not recorded which). Both conserved end residues are part of each CDR3. Each record gives: D gene, J gene, V gene, clone size, CDR3 protein, CDR3 DNA. A D gene is named only where the DNA matches it firmly. Some rows mark clone size as missing; the rest say once, few, many or name a class of expanded clone.

D: .
J: TRBJ2-1
V: TRBV4-1
size: many
CDR3: CASSHLGPRDEQFF
DNA: TGCGCCAGCAGCCATTTGGGCCCGAGGGATGAGCAGTTCTTC

D: .
J: TRBJ1-2
V: TRBV12-3/TRBV12-4
size: many
CDR3: CASSLDSYYGYTF
DNA: TGTGCCAGCAGTTTAGACAGCTACTATGGCTACACCTTC

D: .
J: TRBJ2-2
V: TRBV11-2
size: few
CDR3: CATSPGSCFF
DNA: .

D: TRBD1
J: TRBJ2-3
V: TRBV12-3/TRBV12-4
size: .
CDR3: CASSAIQGATDTQYF
DNA: TGTGCCAGCAGTGCGATTCAGGGGGCCACAGATACGCAGTATTTT

D: .
J: TRBJ2-2
V: TRBV5-1
size: many
CDR3: CASSFVSGANTGELFF
DNA: TGCGCCAGCAGCTTCGTCTCCGGGGCTAACACCGGGGAGCTGTTTTTT

D: TRBD2
J: TRBJ2-2
V: TRBV12-3/TRBV12-4
size: many
CDR3: CASSSPSGRNTGELFF
DNA: TGTGCCAGCAGTTCCCCGAGCGGGAGAAACACCGGGGAGCTGTTTTTT

D: .
J: TRBJ2-1
V: TRBV5-6
size: many
CDR3: CASSWGSLATNEQFF
DNA: TGTGCCAGCAGCTGGGGGTCACTAGCTACCAATGAGCAGTTCTTC

D: .
J: TRBJ2-3
V: TRBV5-1
size: many
CDR3: CASSDWNTDTQYF
DNA: TGCGCCAGCAGCGACTGGAACACAGATACGCAGTATTTT

D: TRBD2
J: TRBJ2-3
V: TRBV11-2
size: .
CDR3: CASSLEASGGTTDTQYF
DNA: TGTGCCAGCAGCTTAGAGGCTAGCGGGGGGACCACAGATACGCAGTATTTT

D: .
J: TRBJ2-7
V: TRBV20-1
size: many
CDR3: CSARDPDSGEQYF
DNA: TGCAGTGCTAGAGATCCTGACTCGGGCGAGCAGTACTTC

D: TRBD2
J: TRBJ2-3
V: TRBV4-2
size: many
CDR3: CASSQDVEGGLAGVSRTDTQYF
DNA: TGTGCCAGCAGCCAAGACGTAGAGGGGGGACTAGCGGGGGTGTCTCGCACAGATACGCAGTATTTT

D: .
J: TRBJ2-7
V: TRBV29-1
size: .
CDR3: CSACPTGSHEQYF
DNA: TGCAGCGCTTGTCCTACAGGGAGCCACGAGCAGTACTTC

D: .
J: TRBJ1-1
V: TRBV5-1
size: many
CDR3: CASSLVRETTEAFF
DNA: TGCGCCAGCAGCTTGGTCCGGGAGACCACTGAAGCTTTCTTT

D: TRBD1
J: TRBJ1-4
V: TRBV7-8
size: few
CDR3: CASSNDPGTGGAGLFF
DNA: TGTGCCAGCAGCAATGACCCCGGGACAGGGGGCGCAGGACTGTTTTTT

D: TRBD1
J: TRBJ2-4
V: TRBV29-1
size: many
CDR3: CSVYTDRDANIQYF
DNA: TGCAGCGTTTACACCGACAGGGACGCAAACATTCAGTACTTC

D: .
J: TRBJ2-5
V: TRBV20-1
size: many
CDR3: CSAALREETQYF
DNA: TGCAGTGCGGCCTTAAGAGAAGAGACCCAGTACTTC

D: .
J: TRBJ2-2
V: TRBV9
size: many
CDR3: CASSVADGELFF
DNA: TGTGCCAGCAGCGTAGCGGACGGGGAGCTGTTTTTT

D: .
J: TRBJ1-5
V: TRBV2
size: few
CDR3: CASSSREGNQPQHF
DNA: TGTGCCAGCAGTTCGAGGGAAGGCAATCAGCCCCAGCATTTT

D: TRBD1
J: TRBJ1-4
V: TRBV5-1
size: many
CDR3: CASSPGQNEKLFF
DNA: TGCGCCAGCAGCCCGGGACAGAATGAAAAACTGTTTTTT

D: TRBD1
J: TRBJ2-3
V: TRBV11-2
size: many
CDR3: CASSLLTGDTDTQYF
DNA: TGTGCCAGCAGCCTCCTGACAGGGGACACAGATACGCAGTATTTT

D: TRBD1
J: TRBJ2-3
V: TRBV5-1
size: many
CDR3: CASSSTGVPTDTQYF
DNA: TGCGCCAGCAGCTCTACAGGGGTACCCACAGATACGCAGTATTTT

D: .
J: TRBJ2-7
V: TRBV20-1
size: many
CDR3: CSALLQGPYEQYF
DNA: TGCAGTGCTCTTCTACAGGGACCCTACGAGCAGTACTTC

D: .
J: TRBJ2-3
V: TRBV7-8
size: many
CDR3: CASSPADRTDTQYF
DNA: TGTGCCAGCAGCCCTGCGGACCGCACAGATACGCAGTATTTT

D: .
J: TRBJ2-5
V: TRBV2
size: .
CDR3: CASSKNLRETQYF
DNA: TGTGCCAGCAGTAAGAACTTGAGAGAGACCCAGTACTTC

D: TRBD1
J: TRBJ2-1
V: TRBV6-1
size: many
CDR3: CASSGAGTEDSNEQFF
DNA: TGTGCCAGCAGTGGAGCCGGGACAGAAGACTCGAATGAGCAGTTCTTC

D: TRBD2
J: TRBJ2-2
V: TRBV6-1
size: .
CDR3: CASSEGLAGLGAGELFF
DNA: TGTGCCAGCAGTGAAGGACTAGCGGGATTAGGCGCCGGGGAGCTGTTTTTT

D: .
J: TRBJ2-7
V: TRBV20-1
size: .
CDR3: CSASRPRSEQYF
DNA: TGCAGTGCTAGCCGCCCTCGCAGCGAGCAGTACTTC

D: .
J: TRBJ2-5
V: TRBV20-1
size: many
CDR3: CSARVVLETQYF
DNA: TGCAGTGCTAGAGTAGTTCTGGAGACCCAGTACTTC

D: .
J: TRBJ2-3
V: TRBV7-3
size: few
CDR3: CASSLTHNTQYF
DNA: TGTGCCAGCAGCTTAACCCACAATACGCAGTATTTT

D: TRBD2
J: TRBJ2-2
V: TRBV4-2
size: many
CDR3: CASSLTRASGGANTGELFF
DNA: TGTGCCAGCAGCCTCACCCGGGCTAGCGGGGGTGCGAACACCGGGGAGCTGTTTTTT

D: .
J: TRBJ2-3
V: TRBV5-1
size: many
CDR3: CASSLAGTFGDTQYF
DNA: TGCGCCAGCAGCTTGGCCGGGACCTTTGGAGATACGCAGTATTTT

D: TRBD1
J: TRBJ2-7
V: TRBV29-1
size: .
CDR3: CSVGQQGYEQYF
DNA: TGCAGCGTTGGACAACAGGGGTACGAGCAGTACTTC

D: .
J: TRBJ2-7
V: TRBV10-3
size: few
CDR3: CAISEGGYEQYF
DNA: TGTGCCATCAGTGAGGGGGGCTACGAGCAGTACTTC

D: .
J: TRBJ2-2
V: TRBV11-2
size: many
CDR3: CASSLDQRLATNTGELFF
DNA: TGTGCCAGCAGCTTAGATCAGCGGCTAGCGACTAACACCGGGGAGCTGTTTTTT

D: .
J: TRBJ2-1
V: TRBV14
size: many
CDR3: CASSQDRDSEQFF
DNA: TGTGCCAGCAGCCAGGACCGGGACTCTGAGCAGTTCTTC

D: TRBD2
J: TRBJ2-1
V: TRBV5-1
size: many
CDR3: CASSLTSGAYNEQFF
DNA: TGCGCCAGCAGCTTGACTAGCGGGGCTTACAATGAGCAGTTCTTC

D: .
J: TRBJ1-1
V: TRBV30
size: few
CDR3: CAWSVGTYTEAFF
DNA: TGTGCCTGGAGTGTGGGGACCTACACTGAAGCTTTCTTT

D: .
J: TRBJ2-7
V: TRBV13
size: many
CDR3: CASSQTTGPLSF
DNA: TGTGCCAGCAGCCAAACTACCGGACCCCTGAGCTTC

D: TRBD1
J: TRBJ2-7
V: TRBV9
size: .
CDR3: CASSVGPQGDIGEQYF
DNA: TGTGCCAGCAGCGTAGGCCCACAGGGGGATATCGGTGAGCAGTACTTC

D: TRBD1
J: TRBJ1-5
V: TRBV20-1
size: .
CDR3: CRPRGRRNQPQHF
DNA: TGCAGGCCAAGGGGGCGCAGGAATCAGCCCCAGCATTTT

D: .
J: TRBJ1-1
V: TRBV4-1
size: many
CDR3: CASSQVPRVTEAFF
DNA: TGCGCCAGCAGCCAAGTCCCCAGGGTGACTGAAGCTTTCTTT

D: TRBD2
J: TRBJ2-3
V: TRBV5-1
size: many
CDR3: CASSFLSGTTDTQYF
DNA: TGCGCCAGCAGCTTTTTAAGCGGGACCACAGATACGCAGTATTTT

D: .
J: TRBJ1-6
V: TRBV7-9
size: .
CDR3: CASSAGNGSPLHF
DNA: TGTGCCAGCAGCGCAGGGAACGGATCACCCCTCCACTTT

D: .
J: TRBJ2-1
V: TRBV18
size: once
CDR3: CASSPPLTRLQFF
DNA: TGTGCCAGCTCACCACCGTTGACAAGGCTACAATTCTTC

D: TRBD1
J: TRBJ2-2
V: TRBV29-1
size: few
CDR3: CSVQGQTAGELFF
DNA: TGCAGCGTTCAGGGACAGACTGCCGGGGAGCTGTTTTTT

D: TRBD1
J: TRBJ2-2
V: TRBV29-1
size: many
CDR3: CSGAATGVPGELFF
DNA: TGCAGCGGAGCAGCGACAGGGGTGCCCGGGGAGCTGTTTTTT

D: .
J: TRBJ2-3
V: TRBV5-1
size: few
CDR3: CASRRGSTTDTQYF
DNA: TGCGCCAGCAGGCGGGGATCCACCACAGATACGCAGTATTTT

D: .
J: TRBJ2-2
V: TRBV5-1
size: many
CDR3: CASSFATNTGELFF
DNA: TGCGCCAGCAGCTTTGCTACGAACACCGGGGAGCTGTTTTTT

D: TRBD1
J: TRBJ2-7
V: TRBV5-1
size: many
CDR3: CASSYPPGTGVGSNEQYF
DNA: TGCGCCAGCAGCTACCCTCCCGGGACAGGGGTCGGTTCCAACGAGCAGTACTTC

D: .
J: TRBJ1-5
V: TRBV20-1
size: many
CDR3: CSARDWADDSNQPQHF
DNA: TGCAGTGCTAGAGATTGGGCCGATGATAGCAATCAGCCCCAGCATTTT

D: TRBD1
J: TRBJ1-1
V: TRBV12-3/TRBV12-4
size: many
CDR3: CASSVDRVNTEAFF
DNA: TGTGCCAGCAGTGTCGACAGGGTGAACACTGAAGCTTTCTTT

D: .
J: TRBJ1-5
V: TRBV27
size: many
CDR3: CASSPGWANQPQHF
DNA: TGTGCCAGCTCGCCCGGGTGGGCCAATCAGCCCCAGCATTTT

D: .
J: TRBJ1-2
V: TRBV29-1
size: few
CDR3: CSVSGFGFGYTF
DNA: TGCAGCGTTTCAGGGTTTGGATTTGGCTACACCTTC

D: TRBD2
J: TRBJ2-1
V: TRBV28
size: many
CDR3: CASSPLSPGTSKYEQFF
DNA: TGTGCCAGCAGTCCCCTTAGCCCCGGGACTAGCAAGTATGAGCAGTTCTTC